These 5 T cell receptor beta chains were all obtained from the same sample, sequenced in a study of cytomegalovirus exposure and HLA in healthy donors (TCRdb year 2017). To prepare the library, the immunoSEQ multiplex PCR assay was applied. The multiplex PCR relied on a mix of 60 forward primers for TCR Vbeta segments and 13 reverse primers for TCR Jbeta segments. TCRdb obtained this table from immuneACCESS and retained in-frame rearrangements with V and J assigned. These tables miss some clones; where compared with another copy, unresolved V genes account for less than half of the shortfall, and the remainder is unexplained. This sample lists about 140,000 clones; about 74% were detected once. The ten biggest clones cover around 2% of the sample. Material: PBMCs. All receptors derive from a man younger than 45 in good health and CMV-seronegative.

V usage is TRBV2 and J usage is TRBJ1-2, with D uncertain. The germline gives CDR1 SNHLY, CDR2 FYNNEI. This CDR3 is built from 14 residues. Deletions cut 3 bases from V and 1 base from J, with 9 bases between. The CDR3 region has the DNA TGTGCCAGCAGTGAGTACAGCTTTAACTATGGCTACACCTTC. Its protein is CASSEYSFNYGYTF.

This sequence joins TRBV5-4 and TRBJ2-2; the match to TRBD1 covers 7 bases. The CDR3 spans 14 residues. Germline-derived CDR1 and CDR2 are SGHNT and YYREEE (reference sequence). V shed 10 bases and J 3 bases; nucleotides not matched to a gene: 9. CDR3 region: CAGSGTVDTGELFF. The DNA for the CDR3 is TGTGCCGGCTCTGGGACAGTTGACACCGGGGAGCTGTTTTTT.

This clone was seen a handful of times. The V gene is TRBV29-1, the J gene TRBJ2-1, with D unclear. The germline gives CDR1 SQVTM, CDR2 ANQGSEA. Trimming stripped 6 bases from V and 7 bases from J, with 10 bases between. The CDR3 totals 11 residues. CDR3 bases: TGCAGCGTATATCCGGTAAATGAGCAGTTCTTC. It specifies CSVYPVNEQFF.

This chain connects TRBV6-5 to TRBJ1-5; TRBD1 is a possible D gene (5 bases). Germline V gene data show CDR1 as MNHEY and CDR2 as SVGAGI. V lost 8 bases, J lost 7 bases, and 12 bases lay in between. The CDR3 loop spans 12 amino acids. CDR3 protein: CASGEGAQPQHF. The CDR3 DNA is TGTGCCAGCGGTGAAGGGGCCCAGCCCCAGCATTTT.

The rearrangement links TRBV19 to TRBJ1-1; 12 bases align to TRBD1. The junction had 9 bases not matched to a gene; V was cut back by 5 bases and J by 5 bases. The CDR3 runs to 16 residues. Germline assignment: CDR1 LNHDA and CDR2 SQIVND (reference sequence). The CDR3 DNA reads TGTGCCAGTAGTCCAGGGGACAGGGGGCAGCGTACTGAAGCTTTCTTT. Its protein is CASSPGDRGQRTEAFF.